This is a list of T cell receptor beta chains from one sample in a study of blood T cell repertoires in COVID-19. Data came from immunoSEQ multiplex PCR; TCRdb stores just in-frame clones and leaves some out. The top ten clones hold about 4.3% of a sample with under 500,000 clones, around 89% of them seen once. The sequenced sample consisted of peripheral blood. These receptors came from a woman aged 25 to 39 with acute or convalescent COVID-19. The CDR3 runs from the conserved cysteine through the conserved F or W. Fields, in order: clone size, J gene, V gene, D gene, CDR3 DNA, CDR3 protein. The D gene is left open where the match is weak. The size of a clone is reported for some rows only, either as once, few or many, or as a class for expanded clones.

-	TRBJ1-5	TRBV4-1	-	TGCGCCAGCAGCCAAGCCCTGAATCAGCCCCAGCATTTT	CASSQALNQPQHF
-	TRBJ2-7	TRBV5-1	TRBD1	TGCGCCAGCAGCCTCGACAGGGGTCCCTACGAGCAGTACTTC	CASSLDRGPYEQYF
-	TRBJ2-3	TRBV4-1	TRBD1	TGCGCCAGCAGCCACCCAGGGGGCGGAATGACAGATACGCAGTATTTT	CASSHPGGGMTDTQYF
-	TRBJ2-5	TRBV11-3	TRBD2	TGTGCCAGCAGCTCAGGAAGGAAAGGACTAGCGGAAGAGACCCAGTACTTC	CASSSGRKGLAEETQYF
-	TRBJ2-1	TRBV30	TRBD1	TGTGCCTGGAGTATTGGGACAGGGAGTGAGCAGTTCTTC	CAWSIGTGSEQFF
-	TRBJ2-1	TRBV7-3	TRBD1	TGTGCCAGCAGCCGGACCGGGACAGGGATGAATGAGCAGTTCTTC	CASSRTGTGMNEQFF
-	TRBJ1-1	TRBV6-5	-	TGTGCCAGCAGTTTAATCGGGTTTCGCAGTGAAGCTTTCTTT	CASSLIGFRSEAFF
-	TRBJ2-5	TRBV18	-	TGTGCCAGCTCACCGAGTTTGGGGCGACAAGAGACCCAGTACTTC	CASSPSLGRQETQYF
-	TRBJ1-1	TRBV18	-	TGTGCCAGCTCACCTGCACCCAGGAGGGCCAACACTGAAGCTTTCTTT	CASSPAPRRANTEAFF
-	TRBJ2-1	TRBV7-2	TRBD2	TGTGCCAGCAGCTTAAGCGGGGGGGCCAGCAATGAGCAGTTCTTC	CASSLSGGASNEQFF
-	TRBJ1-5	TRBV4-1	-	TGCGCCAGCAGCCAAGGCGGGAGCAATCAGCCCCAGCATTTT	CASSQGGSNQPQHF
-	TRBJ1-3	TRBV6-5	-	TGTGCCAGCAGTTCAACAGGTTTTGGAAACACCATATATTTT	CASSSTGFGNTIYF
-	TRBJ2-2	TRBV27	TRBD2	TGTGCCAGCACCCGGGACTACCCAAACACCGGGGAGCTGTTTTTT	CASTRDYPNTGELFF
once	TRBJ2-1	TRBV30	-	TGTGCCTGGAGTACGGGGGGCGGGGATGAGCAGTTCTTC	CAWSTGGGDEQFF
-	TRBJ1-2	TRBV2	TRBD1	TGTGCCAGCAGAGAGGGACAGGGGGCCTTCTATGGCTACACCTTC	CASREGQGAFYGYTF
-	TRBJ2-4	TRBV4-1	TRBD2	TGCGCCAGCAGCCAAGGTCGGGGGGACAAAAACATTCAGTACTTC	CASSQGRGDKNIQYF
-	TRBJ2-1	TRBV11-2	-	TGTGCCAGCAGCTTAGGGGGGGTGGGCAATGAGCAGTTCTTC	CASSLGGVGNEQFF
once	TRBJ2-4	TRBV6-1	TRBD1	TGTGCCAGCAGTGAAGCCGGAGTGGGACAGTCACTAGCCAAAAACATTCAGTACTTC	CASSEAGVGQSLAKNIQYF
-	TRBJ2-7	TRBV4-2	TRBD1	TGTGCCAGCAGCCAAAGGGTCCCCGGGACAGGGGGCTACGAGCAGTACTTC	CASSQRVPGTGGYEQYF
-	TRBJ2-5	TRBV10-3	TRBD2	TGTGCCGCCGGAAGACTAGCGGGGGGGAAGGAAGAGACCCAGTACTTC	CAAGRLAGGKEETQYF
-	TRBJ1-6	TRBV2	-	TGTGCCAGCATCGACAGGAGCTCCTATAATTCACCCCTCCACTTT	CASIDRSSYNSPLHF
-	TRBJ2-7	TRBV9	-	TGTGCCAGCAGCCCCGACACAGGGGGAGGGGGCGAGCAGTACTTC	CASSPDTGGGGEQYF
-	TRBJ1-5	TRBV5-1	TRBD1	TGCGCCAGCAGCTTGGGAGGGGGCGAGCCCCAGCATTTT	CASSLGGGEPQHF
-	TRBJ1-2	TRBV25-1	-	TGTGCCAGCAGTCCCACAGGAGACATTTTGGGCTACACCTTC	CASSPTGDILGYTF
-	TRBJ2-7	TRBV30	-	TGTGCCTGGAAGGAAGCCCCGGGCGAGCAGTACTTC	CAWKEAPGEQYF
-	TRBJ2-1	TRBV24-1	TRBD2	TGTGCCACCAGTGATTCTACCGGGACTAGCGAGTACAATGAGCAGTTCTTC	CATSDSTGTSEYNEQFF
-	TRBJ2-5	TRBV6-2/TRBV6-3	-	TGTGCCAGCAGTTACTCGGGGCTCGGAGAGACCCAGTACTTC	CASSYSGLGETQYF
-	TRBJ1-2	TRBV7-3	-	TGTGCCAGCAGCTTACGGGGGGTTGGAGATCATGGCTACACCTTC	CASSLRGVGDHGYTF
-	TRBJ2-6	TRBV30	-	TGTGCCTGGAGTGGGGGACTTGTCTCTGGGGCCAACGTCCTGACTTTC	CAWSGGLVSGANVLTF
-	TRBJ2-3	TRBV2	TRBD2	TGTGCCAGCAGAGATCCCCGGGAGGCCACAGATACGCAGTATTTT	CASRDPREATDTQYF
-	TRBJ2-1	TRBV9	TRBD2	TGTGCCAGCAGCGTAGTGGAGGCGGGGGGGCAGTTCTTC	CASSVVEAGGQFF
-	TRBJ2-1	TRBV7-8	TRBD2	TGTGCCAGCAGCGAAGCGGGGCATGAGCAGTTCTTC	CASSEAGHEQFF
few	TRBJ2-2	TRBV13	-	TGTGCCAGCAGACTAAAAGGACAGACCGGGGAGCTGTTTTTT	CASRLKGQTGELFF
-	TRBJ2-5	TRBV27	TRBD2	TGTGCCAGCAGTTCCCGCTCCGGGACTAGCGGGGGGACCAAGACCCAGTACTTC	CASSSRSGTSGGTKTQYF
-	TRBJ1-1	TRBV5-3	TRBD1	TGTGCCAGAAGCCCGCGGACAGGTGGGGCTGAAGCTTTCTTT	CARSPRTGGAEAFF
-	TRBJ2-7	TRBV10-3	TRBD1	TGTGCCATCAGCCGGGACAGGGACGTCTACGAGCAGTACTTC	CAISRDRDVYEQYF
few	TRBJ2-2	TRBV27	-	TGTGCCAGCAGTTCTCACACCGGGGAGCTGTTTTTT	CASSSHTGELFF
-	TRBJ1-5	TRBV28	-	TGTGCCAGCCCTGCGGGCAATCAGCCCCAGCATTTT	CASPAGNQPQHF
once	TRBJ1-1	TRBV6-4	TRBD1	TGTGCCAGCAGTGACTTCAGGGGACAGTTTGAAGCTTTCTTT	CASSDFRGQFEAFF